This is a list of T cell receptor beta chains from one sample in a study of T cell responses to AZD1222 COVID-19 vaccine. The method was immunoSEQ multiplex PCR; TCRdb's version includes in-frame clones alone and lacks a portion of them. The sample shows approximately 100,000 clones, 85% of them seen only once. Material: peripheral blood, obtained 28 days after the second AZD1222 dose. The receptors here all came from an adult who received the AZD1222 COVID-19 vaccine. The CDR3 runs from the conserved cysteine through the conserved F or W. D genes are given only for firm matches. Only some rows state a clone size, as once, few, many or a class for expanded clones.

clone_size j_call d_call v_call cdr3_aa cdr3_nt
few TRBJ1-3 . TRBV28 CASSFHGNSGNTIYF TGTGCCAGCAGTTTTCACGGGAACTCTGGAAACACCATATATTTT
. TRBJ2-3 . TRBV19 CASMNSGRFDDTQYF TGTGCCAGTATGAATAGCGGACGATTTGATGATACGCAGTATTTT
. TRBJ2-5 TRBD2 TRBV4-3 CASSQTPGAGVETQYF TGCGCCAGCAGCCAGACCCCTGGGGCGGGAGTGGAGACCCAGTACTTC
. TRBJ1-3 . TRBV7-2 CASSLGTVGNTIYF TGTGCCAGCAGCCTTGGGACCGTCGGAAACACCATATATTTT
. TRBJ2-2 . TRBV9 CASSVDMSLYTGELFF TGTGCCAGCAGCGTAGATATGTCCCTTTACACCGGGGAGCTGTTTTTT
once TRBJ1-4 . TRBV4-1 CASGPPFGGSNEKLFF TGCGCCAGCGGACCCCCTTTCGGGGGGTCTAATGAAAAACTGTTTTTT
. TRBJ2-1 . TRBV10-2 CASLVAGQWVGNEQFF TGCGCCAGCCTGGTCGCAGGACAGTGGGTGGGAAATGAGCAGTTCTTC
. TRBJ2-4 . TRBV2 CASRTGIDIQYF TGTGCCAGCAGAACAGGGATAGACATTCAGTACTTC
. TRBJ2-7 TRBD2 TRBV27 CASLPLAGEYEQYF TGTGCCAGCTTACCCCTAGCGGGAGAGTACGAGCAGTACTTC
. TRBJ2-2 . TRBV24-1 CATTMIRDSLGTGELFF TGTGCCACCACTATGATTCGGGACTCCTTAGGAACCGGGGAGCTGTTTTTT
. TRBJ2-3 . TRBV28 CASSLDSSTDTQYF TGTGCCAGCAGTTTGGACAGTTCCACAGATACGCAGTATTTT
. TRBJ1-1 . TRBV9 CASSVAGAAGTEAFF TGTGCCAGCAGCGTAGCGGGGGCGGCGGGCACTGAAGCTTTCTTT
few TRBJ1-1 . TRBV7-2 CASSLARVWGPNTEAFF TGTGCCAGCAGCTTAGCGCGGGTATGGGGGCCCAACACTGAAGCTTTCTTT
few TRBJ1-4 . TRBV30 CAWKSGYPPYNEKLFF TGTGCCTGGAAGTCCGGGTATCCGCCCTATAATGAAAAACTGTTTTTT
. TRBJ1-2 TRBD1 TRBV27 CASSLGTGAGYTF TGTGCCAGCAGCCTAGGGACAGGGGCTGGCTACACCTTC
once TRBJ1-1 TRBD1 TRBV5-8 CASSWSRDRAVKAFF TGTGCCAGCAGCTGGTCCCGGGACAGGGCCGTGAAAGCTTTCTTT
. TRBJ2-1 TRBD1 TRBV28 CASSNSGTGGNEQFF TGTGCCAGCAGTAACTCCGGGACAGGGGGCAATGAGCAGTTCTTC
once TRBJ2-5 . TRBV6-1 CASREGPAYQETQYF TGTGCCAGCAGGGAAGGGCCCGCGTACCAAGAGACCCAGTACTTC
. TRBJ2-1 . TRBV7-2 CASSLVGMSNIYNEQFF TGTGCCAGCAGCTTAGTTGGGATGTCTAACATCTACAATGAGCAGTTCTTC
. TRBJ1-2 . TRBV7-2 CASSRKGGNAINGYTF TGTGCCAGCAGCCGGAAGGGGGGAAACGCCATAAATGGCTACACCTTC
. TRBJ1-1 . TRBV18 CASSPGAGWGTEAFF TGTGCCAGCTCACCAGGGGCAGGGTGGGGCACTGAAGCTTTCTTT
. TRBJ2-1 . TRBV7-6 CASSFVPYNEQFF TGTGCCAGCAGCTTCGTACCCTACAATGAGCAGTTCTTC
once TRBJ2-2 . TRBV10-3 CAISEAPSGPHTGELFF TGTGCCATCAGTGAGGCCCCGAGCGGACCCCACACCGGGGAGCTGTTTTTT
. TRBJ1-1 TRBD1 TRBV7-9 CASSGQGRNPNTEAFF TGTGCCAGCAGCGGACAGGGGCGGAACCCGAACACTGAAGCTTTCTTT
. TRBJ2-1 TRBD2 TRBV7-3 CASSLTPGLAGQNEQFF TGTGCCAGCAGCCTCACACCGGGACTAGCGGGGCAAAATGAGCAGTTCTTC
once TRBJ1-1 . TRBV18 CASSLGGNTEAFF TGTGCCAGCTCACTTGGAGGGAACACTGAAGCTTTCTTT
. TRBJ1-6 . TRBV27 CASSPKWSYNSPLHF TGTGCCAGCAGCCCTAAGTGGTCCTATAATTCACCCCTCCACTTT
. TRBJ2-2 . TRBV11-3 CASSPTGYTGELFF TGTGCCAGCAGCCCTACAGGGTACACCGGGGAGCTGTTTTTT
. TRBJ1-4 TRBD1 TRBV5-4 CASSLEGARGNEKLFF TGTGCCAGCAGCTTGGAGGGGGCGCGGGGTAATGAAAAACTGTTTTTT
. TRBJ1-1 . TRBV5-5 CASSLGYGSEAFF TGTGCCAGCAGCTTGGGGTACGGCAGTGAAGCTTTCTTT
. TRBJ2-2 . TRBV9 CASSSRTNTGELFF TGTGCCAGCAGCTCAAGGACGAACACCGGGGAGCTGTTTTTT
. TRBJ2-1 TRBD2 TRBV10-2 CASSLRGGAGDEQFF TGCGCCAGCAGTCTGCGCGGGGGGGCCGGCGATGAGCAGTTCTTC
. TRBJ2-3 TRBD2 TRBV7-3 CASSRTSGGPSYSTDTQYF TGTGCCAGCAGTCGCACTAGCGGGGGCCCGAGTTACAGCACAGATACGCAGTATTTT
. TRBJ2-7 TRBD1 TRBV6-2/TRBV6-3 CASSYRTGQASSYEQYF TGTGCCAGCAGTTATAGGACCGGACAGGCGAGCTCCTACGAGCAGTACTTC
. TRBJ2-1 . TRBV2 CASSELDGITREDSEQFF TGTGCCAGCAGTGAACTGGACGGAATCACGAGAGAAGATAGTGAGCAGTTCTTC
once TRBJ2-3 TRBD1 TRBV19 CASSTPQGSTDTQYF TGTGCCAGTAGTACACCACAGGGGAGCACAGATACGCAGTATTTT
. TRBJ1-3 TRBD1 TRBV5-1 CASSLGTGQVGNTIYF TGCGCCAGCAGCTTAGGGACCGGACAGGTGGGAAACACCATATATTTT
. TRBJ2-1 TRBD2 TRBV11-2 CASSSRGGRYNEQFF TGTGCCAGCAGTTCGCGGGGGGGCCGGTACAATGAGCAGTTCTTC
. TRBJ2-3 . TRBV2 CASSEGPTDTQYF TGTGCCAGCAGTGAAGGACCCACAGATACGCAGTATTTT
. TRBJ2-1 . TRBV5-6 CASRWQSNEQFF TGTGCCAGCAGGTGGCAGTCTAATGAGCAGTTCTTC
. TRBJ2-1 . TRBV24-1 CATRGTDSSYNEQFF TGTGCCACCAGGGGGACGGATAGCTCCTACAATGAGCAGTTCTTC